A single sample gave rise to the 12 T cell receptor beta chains below, sequenced in a study of cytomegalovirus exposure and HLA in healthy donors. PCR was performed using 60 Vbeta and 13 Jbeta primers. The repertoire was sequenced with immunoSEQ multiplex PCR; TCRdb's copy has only in-frame clones and lacks some. The sample lists 150,000 or so clones, about three quarters occurring once. Input material: PBMCs. The source is a man aged 40-50 years in good health and CMV-seropositive.

The chain carries TRBV7-8 and TRBJ2-1, with TRBD1 identical over 7 bases. The CDR3 totals 17 residues. Germline V lookup: CDR1 SGHVS, CDR2 FQNEAQ. Germline trimming cut 1 base from V and 6 bases from J; bases unmatched to any gene: 12. CDR3: CASSLGDPGQRFNEQFF. The CDR3 DNA sequence: TGTGCCAGCAGCTTAGGGGACCCGGGACAGAGATTCAATGAGCAGTTCTTC. The whole variable domain, remainder taken from reference TRBV7-8 and TRBJ2-1, is GAGVSQSPRYKVAKRGQDVALRCDPISGHVSLFWYQQALGQGPEFLTYFQNEAQLDKSGLPSDRFFAERPEGSVSTLKIQRTQQEDSAVYLCASSLGDPGQRFNEQFFGPGTRLTVL.

The chain employs TRBV18 and TRBJ1-6, with D perhaps TRBD1 (5 bases). V was trimmed by 3 bases and J by 7 bases, leaving 16 bases between them. Germline V gives CDR1 KGHSH, CDR2 LQKENI. The CDR3 is 16 amino acids. The CDR3 spells CASSPTVSTHNSPLHF. Written as DNA, the CDR3 is TGTGCCAGCTCACCGACAGTAAGCACCCACAATTCACCCCTCCACTTT.

This clone came up a few times. V usage is TRBV19 and J usage is TRBJ1-5; D not resolved. From germline, CDR1 is LNHDA and CDR2 SQIVND (reference sequence). The CDR3 has 14 residues. Between the trimmed V and J ends, which lost 5 bases and 3 bases, there was a span of 11 bases. CDR3 residues: CASSQAGYNQPQHF. The DNA for the CDR3 is TGTGCCAGTAGTCAGGCGGGGTACAATCAGCCCCAGCATTTT. Full variable domain (remainder filled in from reference TRBV19 and TRBJ1-5): DGGITQSPKYLFRKEGQNVTLSCEQNLNHDAMYWYRQDPGQGLRLIYYSQIVNDFQKGDIAEGYSVSREKKESFPLTVTSAQKNPTAFYLCASSQAGYNQPQHFGDGTRLSIL.

This clone was observed a handful of times. The chain couples TRBV7-3 to TRBJ2-3; D gene unclear. With 3 bases removed from V and 2 bases from J, the gap between germline ends came to 9 bases. The CDR3 runs 14 residues. Germline loops: CDR1 SGHTA, CDR2 FQGTGA. This chain's CDR3 is CASSFGGNTDTQYF. CDR3 coding DNA: TGTGCCAGCAGCTTTGGCGGAAACACAGATACGCAGTATTTT. The full variable domain, rest sourced from reference TRBV7-3 and TRBJ2-3, is GAGVSQTPSNKVTEKGKYVELRCDPISGHTALYWYRQSLGQGPEFLIYFQGTGAADDSGLPNDRFFAVRPEGSVSTLKIQRTERGDSAVYLCASSFGGNTDTQYFGPGTRLTVL.

J is TRBJ1-3 and V is TRBV19; D unresolved. V was shortened by 2 bases and J by 2 bases, with 13 bases between the two germline ends. The CDR3 runs 16 residues. The germline V gene encodes CDR1 LNHDA and CDR2 SQIVND (reference sequence). The CDR3, as DNA: TGTGCCAGTAGTATAAACTACGGGAAAACTGGAAACACCATATATTTT. Residues: CASSINYGKTGNTIYF. Complete variable domain (other parts from reference TRBV19 and TRBJ1-3): DGGITQSPKYLFRKEGQNVTLSCEQNLNHDAMYWYRQDPGQGLRLIYYSQIVNDFQKGDIAEGYSVSREKKESFPLTVTSAQKNPTAFYLCASSINYGKTGNTIYFGEGSWLTVV.

V is TRBV7-2 and J is TRBJ2-3; D is undetermined. The CDR3 is 13 residues long. V lost 2 bases to trimming and J lost 2 bases, with 5 bases between them. Germline assignment: CDR1 SGHTA and CDR2 FQGNSA. CDR3: CASSLTHTDTQYF. The CDR3 nucleotides read TGTGCCAGCAGCTTAACACACACAGATACGCAGTATTTT.

About this clone: At one of its ends the junction is not consistent with the germline gene, which may arise from a read error. The rearrangement links TRBV9 to TRBJ2-4; tentative D call: TRBD2 (6 bases). The CDR3 spans 15 residues. The germline V gene encodes CDR1 SGDLS and CDR2 YYNGEE. The CDR3 is CASSVGLGAKNSQYF. CDR3 nucleotide sequence: TGTGCCAGCAGCGTAGGACTAGGGGCCAAAAACAGTCAGTACTTC.

The gene calls are TRBV29-1 and TRBJ2-3; D possibly corresponds to TRBD1 (6 bases). CDR1 is SQVTM, CDR2 ANQGSEA, per germline. CDR3 length: 13 amino acids. The V end was cut by 6 bases, the J end by 3 bases, with 13 bases between. This CDR3 is CSVPGQLTDTQYF. In DNA, the CDR3 is TGCAGCGTCCCGGGACAACTAACAGATACGCAGTATTTT.

V and J are TRBV5-4 and TRBJ1-2; TRBD1 might be the D (6 bases). From germline, CDR1 is SGHNT and CDR2 YYREEE (reference sequence). Trimming removed 0 bases from V and 4 bases from J, with 13 bases in between. The CDR3 consists of 15 residues. CDR3 in DNA: TGTGCCAGCAGCTTGGCCGGCGGGGGCCCCTATGGCTACACCTTC. Its protein is CASSLAGGGPYGYTF.

The CDR3 DNA reads as TGTGCCAGCAGCTCCGGGACTAGCGGAAACATTCAGTACTTC. It translates to CASSSGTSGNIQYF. The chain links TRBV7-9 to TRBJ2-4, with 11 bases aligning to TRBD2. CDR3 length: 14 amino acids. V was clipped by 4 bases and J by 6 bases; unmatched bases: 2. The germline V gene has CDR1 SEHNR and CDR2 FQNEAQ (reference sequence). Complete variable domain (other parts from reference TRBV7-9 and TRBJ2-4): DTGVSQNPRHKITKRGQNVTFRCDPISEHNRLYWYRQTLGQGPEFLTYFQNEAQLEKSRLLSDRFSAERPKGSFSTLEIQRTEQGDSAMYLCASSSGTSGNIQYFGAGTRLSVL.

The CDR3 loop is CASSSDRVGGYTF. The CDR3 DNA sequence: TGTGCCAGCAGTTCGGACAGGGTGGGGGGCTACACCTTC. The V gene is TRBV6-6, the J gene TRBJ1-2; 8 bases agree with TRBD1. The CDR3 contains 13 residues. The J segment lost 8 bases and the V segment lost 4 bases, leaving 6 bases of the junction unmatched. Germline CDR1 and CDR2: MNHNY and SVGAGI (reference sequence).

The V gene is TRBV29-1, the J gene TRBJ1-3, with a weak D call TRBD1 (6 bases). The CDR3 spans 12 residues. V was cut by 7 bases and J by 1 base, with 8 bases left in between. Germline CDR1 SQVTM, CDR2 ANQGSEA. The CDR3 here is CSARGSGNTIYF. CDR3 bases: TGCAGCGCCAGGGGATCTGGAAACACCATATATTTT.